This TCR beta chain came from a study of blood T cell repertoires in COVID-19. About the research overall: Acute and convalescent COVID-19 specimens originated in the United States, Italy and Spain. The analysed material was cDNA or gDNA that came from T cells, B-cell-depleted T cells, or PBMCs.

This clone has just one count. In the authors' workflow: Counts of nucleated cells, estimated from reference gene primer amplification, were obtained. Assay used: immunoSEQ multiplex PCR; TCRdb lists only in-frame clones, some missing. For V, J and clone size, that table is used; D and trimming come from the DNA. In the table there are over 250,000 clones, around 90% of which are singletons. The CDR3 is 18 residues long. In germline, CDR1 is SEHNR, CDR2 FQNEAQ (reference sequence). V lost 5 bases and J lost 3, with 22 bases in between. The sequence came from a woman aged 40-49 years who had recovered from COVID-19. This chain connects TRBV7-9 to TRBJ2-2, with D possibly TRBD2 on 5 matching bases. Sample: peripheral blood. Written as DNA, the CDR3 is TGTGCCAGCAGCCCACCCCGCCCCGGGCGGACTTACACCGGGGAGCTGTTTTTT. The encoded protein is CASSPPRPGRTYTGELFF.